Listed below are T cell receptor beta chains from one sample, sequenced in a study of blood T cell repertoires in COVID-19. Generated by immunoSEQ multiplex PCR, the TCRdb table keeps only in-frame clones and is missing some. This sample has over 200,000 clones, with 70% to 90% found just once. The specimen was peripheral blood. These receptors came from a man between 18 and 29 years old with active or convalescent COVID-19. Each CDR3 is given without its conserved first and last residue.

J gene	V gene	CDR3 protein
TRBJ2-1	TRBV27	ASGRAGGPAYNEQF
TRBJ2-7	TRBV6-5	ASIPAGTGLYEQY
TRBJ1-5	TRBV4-2	ASSQESSGYRNQPQH
TRBJ2-3	TRBV9	ASSVQGTDTQY
TRBJ2-7	TRBV4-1	ASSRGLGYEQY
TRBJ2-1	TRBV14	ASSQVRGGDEQF
TRBJ1-4	TRBV28	ASSFKQGNGKLF
TRBJ1-4	TRBV7-8	ASSLWSDGVRAGNEKLF
TRBJ1-5	TRBV19	ASSMNRGGNQPQH
TRBJ2-1	TRBV21-1	ASRGKGTGPSYNEQF
TRBJ2-7	TRBV5-1	ASSLVQGHEQY
TRBJ1-4	TRBV6-1	ASSERRQSEKLF
TRBJ2-7	TRBV28	ASSGQGAYEQY
TRBJ1-1	TRBV6-6	ASSRERGQGGG